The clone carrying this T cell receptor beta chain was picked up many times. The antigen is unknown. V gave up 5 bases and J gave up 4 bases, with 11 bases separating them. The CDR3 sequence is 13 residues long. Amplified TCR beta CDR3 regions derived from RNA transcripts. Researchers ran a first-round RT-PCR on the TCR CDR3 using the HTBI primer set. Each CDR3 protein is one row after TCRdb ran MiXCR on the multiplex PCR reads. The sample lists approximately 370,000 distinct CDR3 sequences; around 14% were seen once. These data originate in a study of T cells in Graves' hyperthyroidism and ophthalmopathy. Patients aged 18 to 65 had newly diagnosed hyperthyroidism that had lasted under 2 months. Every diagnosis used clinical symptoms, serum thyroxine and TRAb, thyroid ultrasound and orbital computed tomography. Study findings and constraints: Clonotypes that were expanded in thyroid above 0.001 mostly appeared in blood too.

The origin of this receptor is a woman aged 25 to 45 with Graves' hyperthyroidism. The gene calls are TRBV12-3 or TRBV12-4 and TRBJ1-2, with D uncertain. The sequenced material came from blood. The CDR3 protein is CASSRRDLYGYTF. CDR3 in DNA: TGTGCCAGCAGTCGGAGAGACCTCTATGGCTACACCTTC.